Described below is a single T cell receptor beta chain sequence and its context. Sequenced by immunoSEQ multiplex PCR; TCRdb stores in-frame clones only, minus some. This sample has fewer than 200,000 clones, with about 91% found just once. This sample is drawn from a study of control samples from healthy donors and cancer patients. The CDR3 loop spans 14 amino acids. Trimming at V came to 4 bases and at J to 0 bases, leaving 3 bases not matched to a gene. Germline CDR1 reads SGHRS; CDR2 reads YFSETQ. This rearrangement joins TRBV5-1 to TRBJ2-5, with 7 bases aligning to TRBD2. Sequencing used blood. The sequence was collected from a young woman in good health. CDR3 in amino acids: CASSEAGNQETQYF. CDR3 DNA sequence: TGCGCCAGCAGCGAAGCGGGGAACCAAGAGACCCAGTACTTC.